This T cell receptor (beta chain) was found in a study of graft-versus-host responses after intestinal transplantation. Overall study context: Among the recipients, transplants were multivisceral, liver-intestinal, or isolated intestinal. Following induction with anti-thymocyte globulin, all recipients were given tacrolimus and steroids for three to four years. Whole-study findings and limits: GvH clones appeared in recipient marrow, some first in ileum or blood.

Libraries were prepared by immunoSEQ multiplex PCR; TCRdb keeps only in-frame clonotypes and omits some of them. The data hold 37,000 or so clones, with roughly nine tenths observed a single time. A remark on this clone: Antigen: not known. Other DNA sequences in the sample encode the same CDR3.

V gave up 0 bases and J gave up 3 bases, with 6 bases separating them. This CDR3 is built from 13 residues. Germline V lookup: CDR1 MNHEY, CDR2 SVGAGI. This receptor was taken from a human patient who received an intestinal transplant, so some T cells may come from the graft donor. The chain links TRBV6-5 to TRBJ2-7; D gene ambiguous. The input for sequencing was PBMCs, taken 300 to 330 days after intestinal transplant. The DNA for the CDR3 is TGTGCCAGCAGTTACTCCGGCAGCTACGAGCAGTACTTC. This codes for CASSYSGSYEQYF.